Detailed here is one T cell receptor beta chain. This record comes from a study of blood T cell repertoires in COVID-19. Overall study context: Samples representing acute and convalescent COVID-19 were sourced from the United States, Italy and Spain.

Germline trimming cut 4 bases from V and 6 bases from J; bases unmatched to any gene: 7. Germline-derived CDR1 and CDR2 are SGHNT and YYREEE (reference sequence). The CDR3 is made up of 15 amino acids. Authors' processing steps: For nucleated cells, counts were estimated from reference gene primer amplification. The protocol was immunoSEQ multiplex PCR, while the TCRdb copy is restricted to in-frame clones and leaves out a portion. V, J and clone size reflect that table, while D and trimming were determined from the DNA. The table lists some 200,000 clones, more than 75% of them singletons. This chain joins TRBV5-4 and TRBJ2-2, with 9 bases lining up with TRBD1. The sample was peripheral blood. The receptor was isolated from a man in his forties with active or convalescent COVID-19. CDR3 amino acids: CASSARDRVSGELFF. In nucleotides, the CDR3 is TGTGCCAGCAGCGCCCGGGACAGGGTTTCCGGGGAGCTGTTTTTT.